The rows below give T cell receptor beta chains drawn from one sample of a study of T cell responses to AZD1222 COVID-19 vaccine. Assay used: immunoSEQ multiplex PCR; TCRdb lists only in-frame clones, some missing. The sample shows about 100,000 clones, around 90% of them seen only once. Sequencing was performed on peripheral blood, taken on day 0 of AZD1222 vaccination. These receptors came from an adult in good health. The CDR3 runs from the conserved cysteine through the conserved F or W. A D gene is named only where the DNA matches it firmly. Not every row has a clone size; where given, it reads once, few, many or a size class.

CDR3aa: CASSAVVTGPLKKLFF
CDR3nt: TGTGCCAGCAGTGCGGTGGTTACAGGGCCCTTGAAGAAACTGTTTTTT
d_gene: -
j_gene: TRBJ1-4
v_gene: TRBV2
abundance: -

CDR3aa: CASSGTRGITEAFF
CDR3nt: TGTGCCAGCAGCGGGACGCGGGGGATCACTGAAGCTTTCTTT
d_gene: -
j_gene: TRBJ1-1
v_gene: TRBV27
abundance: -

CDR3aa: CASSQVGQGTYEQYF
CDR3nt: TGCGCCAGCAGCCAAGTGGGACAGGGAACCTACGAGCAGTACTTC
d_gene: TRBD1
j_gene: TRBJ2-7
v_gene: TRBV4-3
abundance: -

CDR3aa: CAWSLTGGNGYTF
CDR3nt: TGTGCCTGGAGCCTGACAGGGGGAAATGGCTACACCTTC
d_gene: TRBD1
j_gene: TRBJ1-2
v_gene: TRBV30
abundance: -

CDR3aa: CASSLVWTGPYEQYF
CDR3nt: TGTGCCAGCAGCTTAGTATGGACAGGTCCCTACGAGCAGTACTTC
d_gene: TRBD1
j_gene: TRBJ2-7
v_gene: TRBV7-2
abundance: -

CDR3aa: CASSPSRTNEKLFF
CDR3nt: TGTGCCAGCAGTCCCTCGAGAACTAATGAAAAACTGTTTTTT
d_gene: -
j_gene: TRBJ1-4
v_gene: TRBV6-5
abundance: few

CDR3aa: CASSLQGNTEAFF
CDR3nt: TGTGCCAGCAGTTTACAGGGAAACACTGAAGCTTTCTTT
d_gene: -
j_gene: TRBJ1-1
v_gene: TRBV12-3/TRBV12-4
abundance: -

CDR3aa: CASSELAGEGEQYF
CDR3nt: TGTGCCAGCAGTGAACTGGCGGGAGAGGGCGAGCAGTACTTC
d_gene: TRBD2
j_gene: TRBJ2-7
v_gene: TRBV2
abundance: once

CDR3aa: CASSRDRLGGYTF
CDR3nt: TGTGCCAGCAGTCGGGACAGGTTAGGCGGCTACACCTTC
d_gene: TRBD1
j_gene: TRBJ1-2
v_gene: TRBV6-6
abundance: -

CDR3aa: CATSLGSGANVLTF
CDR3nt: TGTGCCACCTCCTTGGGCTCTGGGGCCAACGTCCTGACTTTC
d_gene: -
j_gene: TRBJ2-6
v_gene: TRBV15
abundance: -

CDR3aa: CASSPGGDTEAFF
CDR3nt: TGTGCCAGCTCACCAGGGGGGGACACTGAAGCTTTCTTT
d_gene: -
j_gene: TRBJ1-1
v_gene: TRBV18
abundance: -

CDR3aa: CATSETNTGELFF
CDR3nt: TGTGCCACCAGTGAGACTAACACCGGGGAGCTGTTTTTT
d_gene: -
j_gene: TRBJ2-2
v_gene: TRBV24-1
abundance: -

CDR3aa: CASSLGAEGLGETQYF
CDR3nt: TGCGCCAGCAGCTTGGGTGCCGAGGGGCTCGGAGAGACCCAGTACTTC
d_gene: -
j_gene: TRBJ2-5
v_gene: TRBV5-1
abundance: -

CDR3aa: CSVPNPIMTGYTF
CDR3nt: TGCAGCGTCCCCAACCCTATCATGACTGGCTACACCTTC
d_gene: -
j_gene: TRBJ1-2
v_gene: TRBV29-1
abundance: -

CDR3aa: CASSPPTGITEAFF
CDR3nt: TGTGCCAGCAGCCCACCGACAGGGATCACTGAAGCTTTCTTT
d_gene: TRBD1
j_gene: TRBJ1-1
v_gene: TRBV7-2
abundance: -

CDR3aa: CASGLGGSYGYTF
CDR3nt: TGTGCTAGTGGTTTGGGGGGGAGCTATGGCTACACCTTC
d_gene: -
j_gene: TRBJ1-2
v_gene: TRBV12-5
abundance: -

CDR3aa: CATSRDRRIQSTDTQYF
CDR3nt: TGTGCCACCAGCAGAGATCGTAGGATACAAAGCACAGATACGCAGTATTTT
d_gene: -
j_gene: TRBJ2-3
v_gene: TRBV15
abundance: -

CDR3aa: CASSRLIEQFF
CDR3nt: TGTGCCAGCAGCCGGTTGATTGAGCAGTTCTTC
d_gene: -
j_gene: TRBJ2-1
v_gene: TRBV16
abundance: -

CDR3aa: CASSLYGGLNTDTQYF
CDR3nt: TGTGCCAGCAGCTTATACGGGGGGCTTAACACAGATACGCAGTATTTT
d_gene: -
j_gene: TRBJ2-3
v_gene: TRBV7-2
abundance: -

CDR3aa: CASSPPLRTGYEQYF
CDR3nt: TGTGCCAGTAGTCCGCCCCTTCGGACAGGGTACGAGCAGTACTTC
d_gene: TRBD1
j_gene: TRBJ2-7
v_gene: TRBV19
abundance: -

CDR3aa: CASTMGGVGGDTQYF
CDR3nt: TGTGCCAGTACCATGGGAGGGGTCGGAGGAGATACGCAGTATTTT
d_gene: TRBD2
j_gene: TRBJ2-3
v_gene: TRBV19
abundance: -

CDR3aa: CASSYVGQGGSPLHF
CDR3nt: TGTGCCAGCAGTTACGTTGGCCAGGGAGGTTCACCCCTCCACTTT
d_gene: -
j_gene: TRBJ1-6
v_gene: TRBV6-5
abundance: -

CDR3aa: CASSENGQGNSPLHF
CDR3nt: TGTGCCAGCAGTGAGAATGGACAGGGAAATTCACCCCTCCACTTT
d_gene: TRBD1
j_gene: TRBJ1-6
v_gene: TRBV25-1
abundance: -

CDR3aa: CASSLAGSAWGISYNEQFF
CDR3nt: TGTGCCAGCAGCTTAGCGGGTTCGGCGTGGGGGATCTCCTACAATGAGCAGTTCTTC
d_gene: -
j_gene: TRBJ2-1
v_gene: TRBV11-2
abundance: -

CDR3aa: CASSQPGPFLNQPQHF
CDR3nt: TGTGCCAGCAGCCAGCCGGGGCCCTTCTTAAATCAGCCCCAGCATTTT
d_gene: -
j_gene: TRBJ1-5
v_gene: TRBV5-8
abundance: -

CDR3aa: CASSPKQGGGTEAFF
CDR3nt: TGTGCCAGCTCACCGAAACAGGGCGGGGGCACTGAAGCTTTCTTT
d_gene: -
j_gene: TRBJ1-1
v_gene: TRBV18
abundance: -

CDR3aa: CASSLGVGSNEQYF
CDR3nt: TGTGCCAGCAGCTTAGGGGTCGGCTCCAACGAGCAGTACTTC
d_gene: -
j_gene: TRBJ2-7
v_gene: TRBV7-9
abundance: -

CDR3aa: CASSMVRVGNQPQHF
CDR3nt: TGTGCCAGTAGTATGGTCCGGGTAGGCAATCAGCCCCAGCATTTT
d_gene: -
j_gene: TRBJ1-5
v_gene: TRBV19
abundance: -

CDR3aa: CASSSQVSGANVLTF
CDR3nt: TGTGCCAGCTCATCACAGGTCTCTGGGGCCAACGTCCTGACTTTC
d_gene: -
j_gene: TRBJ2-6
v_gene: TRBV18
abundance: -

CDR3aa: CASSPRESGNTIYF
CDR3nt: TGTGCCAGCAGCCCAAGGGAATCTGGAAACACCATATATTTT
d_gene: -
j_gene: TRBJ1-3
v_gene: TRBV3-1/TRBV3-2
abundance: -

CDR3aa: CASSLKWGTEQFF
CDR3nt: TGTGCCAGCAGCTTAAAGTGGGGGACTGAGCAGTTCTTC
d_gene: -
j_gene: TRBJ2-1
v_gene: TRBV7-9
abundance: -

CDR3aa: CASSSGQGAYGYTF
CDR3nt: TGTGCCAGCAGTTCCGGACAGGGGGCTTATGGCTACACCTTC
d_gene: TRBD1
j_gene: TRBJ1-2
v_gene: TRBV3-1/TRBV3-2
abundance: -

CDR3aa: CASSTDRGNEKLFF
CDR3nt: TGTGCCAGCAGCACGGACAGGGGAAATGAAAAACTGTTTTTT
d_gene: TRBD1
j_gene: TRBJ1-4
v_gene: TRBV7-6
abundance: -

CDR3aa: CASSEGYNSPLHF
CDR3nt: TGTGCCAGCAGTGAAGGTTATAATTCACCCCTCCACTTT
d_gene: -
j_gene: TRBJ1-6
v_gene: TRBV27
abundance: -

CDR3aa: CASSLVGWGGADTQYF
CDR3nt: TGTGCCAGCAGCTTGGTAGGCTGGGGGGGAGCAGATACGCAGTATTTT
d_gene: TRBD2
j_gene: TRBJ2-3
v_gene: TRBV5-6
abundance: -

CDR3aa: CASSVTGGKNIQYF
CDR3nt: TGTGCCAGCAGCGTAACCGGGGGCAAAAACATTCAGTACTTC
d_gene: -
j_gene: TRBJ2-4
v_gene: TRBV9
abundance: -

CDR3aa: CASSLASNPYEKLFF
CDR3nt: TGTGCCAGCAGCTTAGCATCCAATCCCTACGAAAAACTGTTTTTT
d_gene: -
j_gene: TRBJ1-4
v_gene: TRBV13
abundance: -

CDR3aa: CSVEAAGNTIYF
CDR3nt: TGCAGCGTTGAAGCAGCCGGAAACACCATATATTTT
d_gene: -
j_gene: TRBJ1-3
v_gene: TRBV29-1
abundance: -

CDR3aa: CASSLRQGRNTIYF
CDR3nt: TGTGCCAGCAGCTTAAGACAGGGGAGGAACACCATATATTTT
d_gene: TRBD1
j_gene: TRBJ1-3
v_gene: TRBV13
abundance: -

CDR3aa: CASSQNRGPHLHF
CDR3nt: TGTGCCAGCAGCCAAAATCGCGGCCCCCATCTCCACTTC
d_gene: -
j_gene: TRBJ2-7
v_gene: TRBV3-1/TRBV3-2
abundance: -

CDR3aa: CASSTGGSPNYGYTF
CDR3nt: TGTGCCAGCAGTACCGGGGGGTCGCCTAACTATGGCTACACCTTC
d_gene: -
j_gene: TRBJ1-2
v_gene: TRBV28
abundance: -

CDR3aa: CSVEGGTGNTIYF
CDR3nt: TGCAGCGTTGAGGGGGGGACTGGAAACACCATATATTTT
d_gene: -
j_gene: TRBJ1-3
v_gene: TRBV29-1
abundance: -

CDR3aa: CASSPARTQGTGELFF
CDR3nt: TGTGCCAGCTCACCTGCGCGGACCCAGGGGACCGGGGAGCTGTTTTTT
d_gene: -
j_gene: TRBJ2-2
v_gene: TRBV18
abundance: -

CDR3aa: CASSPLDRGRDEQFF
CDR3nt: TGTGCCAGCAGCCCTCTGGACAGGGGGCGAGATGAGCAGTTCTTC
d_gene: TRBD1
j_gene: TRBJ2-1
v_gene: TRBV4-2
abundance: -

CDR3aa: CAWSADSSGNTIYF
CDR3nt: TGTGCCTGGAGCGCAGATAGCTCTGGAAACACCATATATTTT
d_gene: -
j_gene: TRBJ1-3
v_gene: TRBV30
abundance: -

CDR3aa: CASSLVETQYF
CDR3nt: TGTGCCAGCAGCTTAGTGGAGACCCAGTACTTC
d_gene: -
j_gene: TRBJ2-5
v_gene: TRBV7-9
abundance: -

CDR3aa: CASNPRGQGDTEAFF
CDR3nt: TGTGCCAGCAACCCCAGGGGACAGGGGGACACTGAAGCTTTCTTT
d_gene: TRBD1
j_gene: TRBJ1-1
v_gene: TRBV2
abundance: -

CDR3aa: CASSLRTFNQPQHF
CDR3nt: TGTGCCAGCAGTTTAAGGACCTTCAATCAGCCCCAGCATTTT
d_gene: -
j_gene: TRBJ1-5
v_gene: TRBV27
abundance: -

CDR3aa: CASKGHLNTEAFF
CDR3nt: TGTGCCAGTAAGGGACACTTGAACACTGAAGCTTTCTTT
d_gene: -
j_gene: TRBJ1-1
v_gene: TRBV19
abundance: -

CDR3aa: CASSWGQVATYGYTF
CDR3nt: TGTGCCAGCAGCTGGGGGCAGGTCGCCACCTATGGCTACACCTTC
d_gene: -
j_gene: TRBJ1-2
v_gene: TRBV7-2
abundance: -

CDR3aa: CASSMPGDSLLAKNIQYF
CDR3nt: TGTGCCAGTAGTATGCCCGGTGACAGCCTTTTAGCCAAAAACATTCAGTACTTC
d_gene: -
j_gene: TRBJ2-4
v_gene: TRBV19
abundance: -

CDR3aa: CASSPESTNEKLFF
CDR3nt: TGTGCCAGCAGCCCCGAGAGCACTAATGAAAAACTGTTTTTT
d_gene: -
j_gene: TRBJ1-4
v_gene: TRBV5-6
abundance: -

CDR3aa: CASRESGPTNSPLHF
CDR3nt: TGTGCCAGCAGGGAGTCCGGCCCCACAAATTCACCCCTCCACTTT
d_gene: -
j_gene: TRBJ1-6
v_gene: TRBV6-5
abundance: -

CDR3aa: CASSDPGQRAYEQYF
CDR3nt: TGTGCCAGCAGCGACCCAGGACAGCGCGCCTACGAGCAGTACTTC
d_gene: -
j_gene: TRBJ2-7
v_gene: TRBV21-1
abundance: -

CDR3aa: CATGYNEQFF
CDR3nt: TGTGCCACGGGATACAATGAGCAGTTCTTC
d_gene: -
j_gene: TRBJ2-1
v_gene: TRBV19
abundance: -

CDR3aa: CASSREGTVGNEQFF
CDR3nt: TGTGCCAGCAGCCGCGAGGGGACAGTGGGGAATGAGCAGTTCTTC
d_gene: TRBD1
j_gene: TRBJ2-1
v_gene: TRBV7-7
abundance: few

CDR3aa: CASSGDRDGEQYF
CDR3nt: TGTGCCAGCAGTGGGGACAGGGACGGCGAGCAGTACTTC
d_gene: TRBD1
j_gene: TRBJ2-7
v_gene: TRBV28
abundance: -